This T cell receptor (beta chain) was captured by sequencing in a study of identifying expanded T cells in peripheral blood (dated by TCRdb to the late 2010s). At the level of the whole study: Technical replicates were generated by sequencing separate aliquots of the same genomic DNA pool, with four replicates compared pairwise.

TCRbeta CDR3 regions were profiled by bias-controlled multiplex PCR amplification of genomic DNA with the immunoSEQ Assay. In the paper's pipeline: To quantify the absolute abundance of each unique TCRbeta CDR3 region, the sequences were collapsed and filtered. Differential abundance was tested with two models: a binomial (Fisher-equivalent) model and a beta-binomial model that adds time-dependent variance fitted from healthy donors. Clones with fewer than 5 combined templates were removed, and a clone was called differentially abundant if the clone's Benjamini-Hochberg FDR was below 0.01. In the beta-binomial model, variance was expressed as a function of the total template count across the two samples, in the form v = (b*log(k)+a)^2. Sourced from immuneACCESS, this table was stored by TCRdb with only in-frame sequences that have V and J called. A share of the clones is absent; for the studies checked, an unresolved V gene accounts for under half, and the remainder has no known explanation. Clonal size and the V and J genes are those of that table, whereas D and trimming came from the DNA. The sample profile shows approximately 140,000 clones; 75% to 90% of them were found once. More than 7% of the sample is held by the ten biggest clonotypes.

Beyond this particular receptor, the publication reports: Variance in clone template counts between approximately two-week samples significantly increased with total template count across all healthy donors. Between technical replicates the binomial model flagged approximately 1.2 differentially abundant clones, whereas over roughly two weeks the binomial model flagged about 15 and over about 4 weeks 19 to 20. Both the number of clones called differentially abundant and the false-positive rate were significantly reduced by the beta-binomial model across all healthy-donor time intervals. It was expected by the authors that biological variance in healthy repertoires might increase further over much longer intervals, such as months to years.

As to this clone: Its antigen is still unknown. No clone much larger than this one lies a single base away; base qualities are absent.

During the collection period, no infections or other immune events were recorded for the healthy donors. To calibrate time-dependent variance in a beta-binomial model of T-cell clone differential abundance, blood repertoires from healthy donors were used as a training cohort. There were about ten healthy donors in the training cohort, of whom 3 were female and 7 were male. On average the donors were 43 years old, and their ages spanned roughly 29 to 70 years. Obtained from a commercial supplier, whole blood was collected from each healthy donor at three time points set two to three weeks apart. Genomic DNA was extracted from unsorted whole blood for immunosequencing. At the junction V is shortened by 5 bases and J by 11 bases, with 12 bases in between. The CDR3, cysteine through phenylalanine, is 10 amino acids long. The entry retains the CDR3 DNA only, 30 bases that are in frame from base 1. Looking up the germline V gene yields CDR1 SQVTM and CDR2 ANQGSEA.

The chain joins TRBV29-1 to TRBJ1-1; 5 matching bases give a weak D call of TRBD1. Sequencing used blood. The origin of this receptor is a person between 18 and 75 years old in good health. The CDR3 here reads CSVLGEDAFF. The sequenced DNA is TGCAGCGTTCTGGGGGAAGACGCTTTCTTT.